This T cell receptor (beta chain) originates from a study of blood T cell repertoires in COVID-19. Study-level information: COVID-19 samples from acute and convalescent phases originated in the United States, Italy and Spain. From T cells, B-cell-depleted T cells, or PBMCs came the material, which was cDNA or gDNA.

This CDR3 region has 13 residues. The ends lost 5 bases at V and 1 base at J; junction bases unmatched: 0. Germline V gene sequence: CDR1 SGHRS, CDR2 YFSETQ. As originally analysed: Reference gene primers were amplified, and this amplification served to estimate nucleated cell counts. Assay used: immunoSEQ multiplex PCR; TCRdb lists only in-frame clones, some missing. Clone size and the V and J calls come from that table; the DNA yielded D and trimming. This table has a few hundred thousand clones, roughly 80% appearing once. The sample holds one count of this clone. The chain combines TRBV5-1 with TRBJ1-1, with 9 positions matching TRBD1. Sequencing used peripheral blood. The origin of this receptor is a woman aged 45-59 years with active or convalescent COVID-19. The CDR3, as DNA: TGCGCCAGCAGACAGGGGGCGAACACTGAAGCTTTCTTT. Encoded protein: CASRQGANTEAFF.